This record covers a single T cell receptor beta chain. This sample was included in a study of blood T cell repertoires in COVID-19. As for the study in general: The United States, Italy and Spain provided the acute and convalescent COVID-19 samples. T cells, B-cell-depleted T cells, or PBMCs supplied cDNA or gDNA.

As processed by the authors: Estimates of nucleated cell counts were drawn from the amplification of reference gene primers. Profiled with immunoSEQ multiplex PCR; TCRdb holds only in-frame clones, not every one. The D gene and trimming were derived from the DNA, and the V and J assignments and clone size from that table. The sample yields fewer than 100,000 clones, almost 85% seen once. The V and J ends lost 5 bases and 1 base, in that order; junction bases with no gene match: 6. This CDR3 contains 17 residues. Germline V CDR1 and CDR2: SEHNR, FQNEAQ (reference sequence). The V call is TRBV7-9, the J call TRBJ2-1, with 12 bases identical to TRBD2. This receptor was taken from a man in his fifties with acute or convalescent COVID-19. The material sequenced was peripheral blood. CDR3 in amino acids: CASSLQTSGGSYNEQFF. Written as DNA, the CDR3 is TGTGCCAGCAGCCTGCAGACTAGCGGGGGTTCCTACAATGAGCAGTTCTTC.